This TCR beta chain was observed in a study of control samples from healthy donors and cancer patients. CDR3 length: 16 residues. The germline gives CDR1 SGHRS, CDR2 YFSETQ. The V gene lost 0 bases and the J gene lost 4 bases, with 13 bases spanning the gap. Measured with immunoSEQ multiplex PCR; TCRdb has only the in-frame clones, and not every one. Among some 120,000 clones, over 75% were seen once, and the ten largest hold about 2.7%. The V gene is TRBV5-1, the J gene TRBJ2-2; possibly TRBD1 or TRBD2 for D (6 bases each). This TCR was recovered from a man aged 60 to 75 in good health. Sequencing was done on a sample of blood. The CDR3 sequence: CASSLGFGGSTGELFF. CDR3 bases: TGCGCCAGCAGCTTGGGTTTCGGGGGCAGCACCGGGGAGCTGTTTTTT.